One sample yielded the 25 T cell receptor beta chains listed below, sequenced in a study of CD8+CD57+ T cells in acquired aplastic anemia. Genomic DNA, serving as template, underwent TCR beta VDJ and CDR3 profiling. TCRdb reprocessed the reads with MiXCR, giving one entry per CDR3 protein. The repertoire holds around 150,000 distinct CDR3 sequences, with about 50% as singletons. All sequencing subjects had displayed CD8+CD57+ cell expansion on flow cytometry. Sequenced sample: sorted CD4+, CD8+, or CD8+CD57+ T cells (not recorded which) from PBMCs. The receptor source for this set is a human donor with aplastic anemia.

This clonotype was detected ten times or more. V usage is TRBV6-5 and J usage is TRBJ1-1; no clear D gene. The CDR3 is 13 amino acids. The germline V gene encodes CDR1 MNHEY and CDR2 SVGAGI. V was clipped by 8 bases and J by 1 base, with 11 bases between them. The CDR3 loop reads CASLGPGNTEAFF. CDR3 coding DNA: TGTGCCAGCTTAGGGCCGGGGAACACTGAAGCTTTCTTT.

The V call is TRBV29-1, the J call TRBJ2-1; D unresolved. The CDR3 is made up of 14 amino acids. CDR1 and CDR2 from the germline V gene are SQVTM and ANQGSEA. V was clipped by 7 bases and J by 5 bases, with 18 bases between them. CDR3 region: CSAEDGDFDNEQFF. The DNA for the CDR3 is TGCAGCGCCGAAGATGGGGATTTCGACAATGAGCAGTTCTTC.

This clonotype was seen a single time. Relative to the germline gene, one junction end is altered; a read error may explain this. V usage is TRBV10-3 and J usage is TRBJ2-7; possible D gene TRBD2, 6 bases. Germline V gene lookup returns CDR1 ENHRY and CDR2 SYGVKD. The CDR3 sequence is 14 residues long. CDR3 sequence (DNA): TGTGCCGTCAGTGGGGGGAAGGGGTACGATGAGCGGTTCTTC. Amino acids: CAVSGGKGYDERFF.

Turning to this clonotype: Since a much larger clone is just one base distant, this may be a read error. The rearrangement joins TRBV20-1 to TRBJ2-5, with a possible D match to TRBD2 (6 bases). The V end lost 6 bases, the J end lost 4 bases, and 21 bases lay between the germline ends. CDR1 is DFQATT, CDR2 SNEGSKA, per germline (reference sequence). The CDR3 contains 15 residues. The CDR3 reads CSAYDRDWVGETQYF. The CDR3 DNA follows: TGCAGTGCCTACGACCGGGACTGGGTGGGAGAGACCCAGTACTTC.

The chain employs TRBV6-1 and TRBJ2-3; TRBD1 aligns across 9 bases. V lost 1 base to trimming and J lost 1 base; unmatched junction nucleotides: 0. The CDR3 has 15 amino acids. Germline V gene sequence: CDR1 MNHNS, CDR2 SASEGT. CDR3 sequence (DNA): TGTGCCAGCAGTGAAGGGACAGGGGGCACAGATACGCAGTATTTT. The encoded protein is CASSEGTGGTDTQYF.

The table lists this clonotype with many counts. J is TRBJ2-1 and V is TRBV7-9; possibly TRBD2 for D (5 bases). V lost 6 bases, J lost 6 bases, and 18 bases lay in between. Germline assignment: CDR1 SEHNR and CDR2 FQNEAQ (reference sequence). The CDR3 has 15 residues. The CDR3 sequence: CASRVGREGSNEQFF. The CDR3 coding sequence is TGTGCCAGCAGGGTCGGACGGGAAGGGTCCAATGAGCAGTTCTTC.

The table lists this clonotype with many counts. CDR3: CSALGGTGGYTF. CDR3 bases: TGCAGTGCCCTCGGAGGGACAGGTGGCTACACCTTC. This rearrangement joins TRBV20-1 to TRBJ1-2, with 8 bases lining up with TRBD1. J lost 7 bases, V lost 6 bases, and 7 bases had no gene match. Germline-derived CDR1 and CDR2 are DFQATT and SNEGSKA (reference sequence). This CDR3 comprises 12 residues.

V usage is TRBV4-1 and J usage is TRBJ2-1, with D possibly being TRBD2 (6 bases). V lost 3 bases and J lost 10, with 7 bases in between. CDR3 length: 11 residues. The germline V gene encodes CDR1 MGHRA and CDR2 YSYEKL. The CDR3 nucleotides read TGCGCCAGCAGCCACCTAGCGGAGCAGTTCTTC. It is translated as CASSHLAEQFF.

The chain uses TRBV24-1 and TRBJ2-1; D is ambiguous. This CDR3 region has 14 residues. CDR1 and CDR2 (germline): KGHDR, SFDVKD. V lost 5 bases and J lost 1, with 8 bases in between. The CDR3 DNA is TGTGCCACCAGTGGCGGTCAGTCCTACAATGAGCAGTTCTTC. Its translation is CATSGGQSYNEQFF.

This clonotype was picked up many times. This chain links TRBV29-1 with TRBJ2-1; D is perhaps TRBD1 or TRBD2 (6 bases each). The V gene lost 5 bases and the J gene lost 8 bases, with 19 bases spanning the gap. The V gene's germline CDR1 is SQVTM and CDR2 ANQGSEA. CDR3 length: 14 amino acids. The CDR3 sequence is CSVTTSRGHDEQFF. CDR3 DNA sequence: TGCAGCGTTACTACTAGCCGGGGGCATGATGAGCAGTTCTTC.

The chain employs TRBV10-3 and TRBJ2-5; 8 positions match TRBD2. V shed 5 bases and J 5 bases; nucleotides not matched to a gene: 10. This CDR3 is built from 15 residues. CDR1 and CDR2 from the germline V gene are ENHRY and SYGVKD. CDR3 loop: CAISMGPAGEETQYF. In DNA form, the CDR3 reads TGTGCCATCAGTATGGGACCAGCGGGGGAGGAGACCCAGTACTTC.

This clonotype appeared many times. Because the CDR3's place on the DNA is in doubt, the DNA is left out and the CDR3 is given as listed by TCRdb. The rearrangement links TRBV12-3 or TRBV12-4 to TRBJ2-3; TRBD1 is the table's D call, not checked against the DNA. The CDR3 has 15 residues if both end residues are counted. The CDR3 loop reads CASSSSTGGTDTQYF.

This clonotype was seen repeatedly, ten times or more. This chain uses TRBV7-3 with TRBJ2-1; 7 nucleotides line up with TRBD2. Losses at the gene ends were 5 bases for V and 9 bases for J; bases not matched to a gene: 7. Per germline, CDR1 SGHTA and CDR2 FQGTGA. This CDR3 spans 13 amino acids. Here the CDR3 DNA reads TGTGCCAGCAGCCCCCCCGGGGGGATTGAGCAGTTCTTC. It is translated as CASSPPGGIEQFF.

This clonotype has ten or more counts. This sequence joins TRBV24-1 and TRBJ2-7; the match to TRBD2 covers 7 bases. The J segment lost 3 bases and the V segment lost 5 bases, leaving 6 bases of the junction unmatched. This CDR3 region has 14 residues. Germline V gene data show CDR1 as KGHDR and CDR2 as SFDVKD. CDR3 sequence: CATSGSGLHYEQYF. The CDR3 DNA reads TGTGCCACCAGTGGTTCGGGACTACACTACGAGCAGTACTTC.

This clonotype was counted at least ten times. The rearrangement links TRBV20-1 to TRBJ2-7, with D perhaps matching TRBD1 (5 bases). The length of the CDR3 is 16 residues. Trimming cost V 5 bases and J 1 base, with 21 bases left between them. Germline loops: CDR1 DFQATT, CDR2 SNEGSKA (reference sequence). The CDR3 here is CSARPFLPTVSYEQYF. The CDR3, as DNA: TGCAGTGCTCGCCCTTTTTTACCGACAGTATCCTACGAGCAGTACTTC.

This clonotype was counted only a few times. A much larger clone sits a single nucleotide away, making a read error possible. The J gene is TRBJ2-7, the V gene TRBV20-1; D remains unclear. Germline V lookup: CDR1 DFQATT, CDR2 SNEGSKA (reference sequence). The CDR3 has 13 amino acids. The CDR3: CSGSQVVAYERYF. As DNA, the CDR3 is TGCAGTGGGTCTCAGGTAGTAGCCTACGAGCGGTACTTC.

Note on this clonotype: A read error may be the cause here, since a much bigger clone is one base away. The chain couples TRBV9 to TRBJ1-1; weak D call: TRBD1 (5 bases). The germline CDR1 and CDR2 sequences are SGDLS and YYNGEE. V dropped 7 bases and J dropped 8 bases, with 24 bases sitting between them. The CDR3 has 15 amino acids. The CDR3: CASASEKGGHREAFF. The CDR3 bases are TGTGCCAGCGCATCCGAAAAGGGAGGGCACAGGGAAGCTTTCTTT.

The sample holds many counts of this clonotype. The gene calls are TRBV30 and TRBJ2-7; D call uncertain. The CDR3 sequence is 12 residues long. Germline V gene sequence: CDR1 GTSNPN, CDR2 SVGIG (reference sequence). V lost 0 bases and J lost 4, with 7 bases in between. The CDR3 is CAWSVIKYEQYF. The CDR3 DNA reads as TGTGCCTGGAGTGTTATCAAGTACGAGCAGTACTTC.

The chain links TRBV2 to TRBJ2-3; TRBD2 might be the D (6 bases). This CDR3 contains 14 residues. Trimming removed 5 bases at V and 1 base at J, with 10 bases between. From germline, CDR1 is SNHLY and CDR2 FYNNEI. CDR3 DNA: TGTGCCAGCAGTTTAGGCGGGGGCACAGATACGCAGTATTTT. Protein product: CASSLGGGTDTQYF. Combining the CDR3 with reference TRBV2 and TRBJ2-3 gives the whole variable domain EPEVTQTPSHQVTQMGQEVILRCVPISNHLYFYWYRQILGQKVEFLVSFYNNEISEKSEIFDDQFSVERPDGSNFTLKIRSTKLEDSAMYFCASSLGGGTDTQYFGPGTRLTVL.

This clonotype was recorded many times. The chain uses TRBV24-1 and TRBJ1-5; D perhaps matches TRBD1 (5 bases). Trimming took 9 bases from V and 0 from J, leaving 11 bases between them. CDR3 length: 14 residues. The germline V gene has CDR1 KGHDR and CDR2 SFDVKD. Here the CDR3 reads CATAQGYSNQPQHF. The CDR3 DNA sequence: TGTGCCACCGCTCAGGGCTATAGCAATCAGCCCCAGCATTTT.

This rearrangement joins TRBV6-1 to TRBJ1-1; D call uncertain. The V and J ends lost 9 bases and 0 bases respectively, with 11 bases between them. Germline CDR1 reads MNHNS; CDR2 reads SASEGT. This CDR3 contains 13 residues. As DNA, the CDR3 is TGTGCCAGTTGCAGGTTTGTGAACACTGAAGCTTTCTTT. Residues: CASCRFVNTEAFF.

This clonotype was observed a handful of times. This chain connects TRBV24-1 to TRBJ2-7, with D unresolved. V lost 0 bases to trimming and J lost 2 bases, with 7 bases between them. The CDR3 runs 14 residues. Germline lookup yields CDR1 KGHDR and CDR2 SFDVKD. CDR3 nucleotides: TGTGCCACCAGTGATTTGCTGGAGCCCTACGAGCAGTACTTC. This encodes CATSDLLEPYEQYF.

This clonotype was counted a few times. V is TRBV10-3 and J is TRBJ1-6; D is uncertain. There are 13 residues in the CDR3. The germline gives CDR1 ENHRY, CDR2 SYGVKD. Trimming removed 4 bases at V and 7 bases at J, with 8 bases between. The chain's CDR3 is CAISGTANSPLHF. The CDR3 DNA is TGTGCCATCAGTGGGACGGCGAATTCACCCCTCCACTTT.

This clonotype was detected a few times. The V call is TRBV29-1, the J call TRBJ2-6; D gene unclear. Germline values: CDR1 SQVTM, CDR2 ANQGSEA. The CDR3 extends over 13 amino acids. The ends were cut back, 5 bases at V and 2 bases at J, with 7 bases in the middle. This CDR3 is CSVTVTGANVLTF. CDR3 in DNA: TGCAGCGTTACGGTCACTGGGGCCAACGTCCTGACTTTC.

Of note for this clonotype: A much larger clone differs by one base, so this may be a read error. The chain employs TRBV24-1 and TRBJ1-2; D perhaps matches TRBD1 (6 bases). Germline CDR1 is KGHDR and CDR2 is SFDVKD. This CDR3 has 13 residues. V shed 0 bases and J shed 6 bases, with 7 bases lying between them. CDR3 in DNA: TGTGCCACCAGTGATTTGGGGACAAATGGCTACACCTTC. Translated, it gives CATSDLGTNGYTF.